This T cell receptor (beta chain) was identified in a study of cytomegalovirus exposure and HLA in healthy donors. In regard to this clone: The target antigen is unknown.

Study-level points and caveats: Common viral pathogens seemed to be connected with several of the most significant clusters, according to a later analysis. Association of a missense DCLRE1C variant with TCR beta V- and J-gene trimming was reported in a later analysis. Being productive about 87% or about 30% of the time was typical of most TCR beta V segments in an earlier analysis. Per a later analysis, 16,951 TCR beta sequences showed association with HLA alleles at 0.05 false discovery rate.

Primers: 60 Vbeta forward and 13 Jbeta reverse. Produced via immunoSEQ multiplex PCR; TCRdb's table is partial and in-frame only. Among 190,000 or so clones, more than 80% were seen once, and the ten largest hold about 0.64%. The receptor comes from a boy aged 5-17 years in good health and CMV-seronegative. Sequenced input: PBMCs.

CDR3 bases: TGTGCCAGCAGCATCACGGTAAGCCGGGACACCACCTACGAGCAGTACTTC. Protein: CASSITVSRDTTYEQYF. The rearrangement uses TRBV5-6 and TRBJ2-7, with D perhaps TRBD1 (6 bases). CDR1 and CDR2 (germline): SGHDT, YYEEEE. The CDR3 extends over 17 amino acids. Between the trimmed V and J ends, which lost 4 bases and 2 bases, there was a span of 22 bases.